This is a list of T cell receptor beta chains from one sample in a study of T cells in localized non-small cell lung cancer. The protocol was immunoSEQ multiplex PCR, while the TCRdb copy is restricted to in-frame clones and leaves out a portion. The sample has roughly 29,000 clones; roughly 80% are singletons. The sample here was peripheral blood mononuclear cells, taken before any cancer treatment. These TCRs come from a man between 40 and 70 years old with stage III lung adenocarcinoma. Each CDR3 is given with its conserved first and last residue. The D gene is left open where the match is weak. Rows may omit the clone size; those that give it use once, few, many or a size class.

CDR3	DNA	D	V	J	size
CSVTRWTGTDEQYF	TGCAGCGTGACCCGATGGACAGGGACCGACGAGCAGTACTTC	TRBD1	TRBV29-1	TRBJ2-7	-
CASSFFPSLNSPLHF	TGTGCCAGCAGTTTCTTTCCATCCCTTAATTCACCCCTCCACTTT	-	TRBV28	TRBJ1-6	-
CASSPWAHPGQGEAFF	TGCGCCAGCAGCCCCTGGGCACACCCGGGACAGGGTGAAGCTTTCTTT	TRBD1	TRBV5-1	TRBJ1-1	-
CASSLEGGGAYGYTF	TGTGCCAGCAGCTTAGAAGGGGGGGGCGCATATGGCTACACCTTC	-	TRBV7-2	TRBJ1-2	-
CASSQERFFEAFF	TGTGCCAGCAGCCAAGAACGATTTTTTGAAGCTTTCTTT	-	TRBV14	TRBJ1-1	-
CASSFAGRSSTDTQYF	TGTGCCAGCAGCTTCGCGGGGCGGTCTAGCACAGATACGCAGTATTTT	-	TRBV5-4	TRBJ2-3	-
CASSLVAAETQYF	TGTGCCAGCAGCTTAGTGGCCGCCGAGACCCAGTACTTC	-	TRBV11-3	TRBJ2-5	-
CASGQPDTGELFF	TGCGCCAGCGGACAGCCTGACACCGGGGAGCTGTTTTTT	-	TRBV5-1	TRBJ2-2	-
CASSVAKQGLEKLFF	TGTGCCAGCAGTGTAGCAAAACAGGGATTGGAAAAACTGTTTTTT	-	TRBV2	TRBJ1-4	-
CASSFWTGWGNIQYF	TGTGCCAGCAGTTTTTGGACAGGGTGGGGAAACATTCAGTACTTC	TRBD1	TRBV28	TRBJ2-4	-
CASTRRGDFNSPLHF	TGTGCCAGCACGCGTCGTGGGGACTTTAATTCACCCCTCCACTTT	-	TRBV6-1	TRBJ1-6	-
CASRGGQGSYEQYF	TGCGCCAGCAGAGGGGGACAGGGTTCCTACGAGCAGTACTTC	TRBD1	TRBV10-2	TRBJ2-7	-
CASSRQGPQWPQHF	TGTGCCAGTAGTAGACAGGGCCCCCAATGGCCCCAGCATTTT	TRBD1	TRBV19	TRBJ1-5	-
CASGLVPGTEAFF	TGTGCTAGTGGTTTGGTACCCGGCACTGAAGCTTTCTTT	-	TRBV12-5	TRBJ1-1	few
CASSSPLHTGYNEQFF	TGTGCCAGCAGTTCCCCCCTACATACTGGCTACAATGAGCAGTTCTTC	-	TRBV28	TRBJ2-1	once
CAWSFVAGASTDTQYF	TGTGCCTGGAGTTTCGTCGCGGGTGCTAGCACAGATACGCAGTATTTT	-	TRBV30	TRBJ2-3	-
CASSLVAGMNTEAFF	TGTGCCAGCAGCTTAGTGGCAGGGATGAACACTGAAGCTTTCTTT	-	TRBV7-9	TRBJ1-1	-
CASSYEQYF	TGTGCCAGTTCCTACGAGCAGTACTTC	-	TRBV6-1	TRBJ2-7	few
CASSLLAGGYEQFF	TGTGCCAGCAGCTTACTAGCGGGAGGCTATGAGCAGTTCTTC	TRBD2	TRBV7-9	TRBJ2-1	-
CASSLRNSYGYTF	TGTGCCAGCAGCTTAAGGAACTCTTATGGCTACACCTTC	-	TRBV11-2	TRBJ1-2	-
CASSLGETYNEQFF	TGCGCCAGCAGCTTGGGGGAGACGTACAATGAGCAGTTCTTC	-	TRBV5-1	TRBJ2-1	few
CASSLGLAEGWGETQYF	TGTGCCAGCAGCTTAGGGCTAGCGGAGGGTTGGGGAGAGACCCAGTACTTC	TRBD2	TRBV7-9	TRBJ2-5	-
CASSSHLAGVSTDTQYF	TGTGCCAGCAGCTCGCACCTGGCGGGGGTTAGCACAGATACGCAGTATTTT	TRBD2	TRBV11-2	TRBJ2-3	-
CASSSAPLYEQYF	TGTGCCAGCAGCTCCGCCCCTCTCTACGAGCAGTACTTC	-	TRBV11-1	TRBJ2-7	-
CATLTPGTVYEQYF	TGTGCCACCCTTACCCCAGGGACAGTTTACGAGCAGTACTTC	TRBD1	TRBV28	TRBJ2-7	-
CASLFPGSYNSPLHF	TGTGCCAGCCTATTTCCAGGCTCCTATAATTCACCCCTCCACTTT	-	TRBV7-2	TRBJ1-6	-
CASSLPGTMYQPQHF	TGTGCCAGCAGTTTACCAGGCACCATGTATCAGCCCCAGCATTTT	-	TRBV28	TRBJ1-5	-
CASSLADRSSYNSPLHF	TGTGCCAGCAGCTTAGCTGACAGGTCCTCCTATAATTCACCCCTCCACTTT	-	TRBV11-2	TRBJ1-6	-
CASSFLVTGGAETQYF	TGTGCCAGCAGCTTTCTAGTGACAGGGGGCGCGGAGACCCAGTACTTC	TRBD1	TRBV5-5	TRBJ2-5	-
CASKVGGAPNQPQHF	TGTGCCAGCAAGGTCGGGGGAGCCCCCAATCAGCCCCAGCATTTT	-	TRBV6-1	TRBJ1-5	-
CASSSEQGLGWGEQFF	TGTGCCAGCAGCTCAGAACAGGGGTTGGGTTGGGGTGAGCAGTTCTTC	TRBD1	TRBV7-3	TRBJ2-1	-
CASSERQGLGPFYSNQPQHF	TGTGCCAGCAGTGAACGACAGGGTTTAGGCCCTTTTTATAGCAATCAGCCCCAGCATTTT	TRBD1	TRBV6-1	TRBJ1-5	-
CASSFAGGNSDTQYF	TGTGCCAGCAGTTTTGCGGGGGGGAACTCAGATACGCAGTATTTT	TRBD2	TRBV28	TRBJ2-3	few
CASSPRISTDTQYF	TGTGCCAGCAGCCCCCGGATTTCCACAGATACGCAGTATTTT	-	TRBV4-2	TRBJ2-3	-
CASSYRATGELFF	TGTGCCAGCAGTTACAGGGCCACCGGGGAGCTGTTTTTT	-	TRBV6-5	TRBJ2-2	-
CASLGQSYSNQPQHF	TGTGCCAGCCTCGGACAGTCTTATAGCAATCAGCCCCAGCATTTT	-	TRBV28	TRBJ1-5	-
CASSHLRVENTGELFF	TGTGCCAGCAGCCATCTGAGGGTGGAAAACACCGGGGAGCTGTTTTTT	-	TRBV7-9	TRBJ2-2	-
CASSLSSGITEAFF	TGTGCCAGCAGCTTATCATCAGGGATCACTGAAGCTTTCTTT	-	TRBV7-9	TRBJ1-1	once
CASRTDQSGNTIYF	TGTGCCTCTCGGACGGACCAATCTGGAAACACCATATATTTT	-	TRBV18	TRBJ1-3	-
CASSLSVRWDIQYF	TGCGCCAGCAGCTTGTCGGTACGGTGGGACATTCAGTACTTC	-	TRBV5-1	TRBJ2-4	-
CASSLDIPNGNTIYF	TGCGCCAGCAGCTTGGACATCCCAAATGGAAACACCATATATTTT	-	TRBV5-1	TRBJ1-3	once
CASYSGDYNEQFF	TGTGCCAGCTACTCGGGCGATTACAATGAGCAGTTCTTC	-	TRBV5-8	TRBJ2-1	-
CASGSQQGAAGELFF	TGTGCCAGTGGAAGTCAACAGGGGGCAGCCGGGGAGCTGTTTTTT	TRBD1	TRBV19	TRBJ2-2	-
CASSPPGGTGELFF	TGTGCCAGCAGTCCGCCCGGGGGCACCGGGGAGCTGTTTTTT	-	TRBV28	TRBJ2-2	once
CATSRGDQEETQYF	TGTGCCACCAGCAGGGGAGACCAAGAAGAGACCCAGTACTTC	-	TRBV15	TRBJ2-5	-